These 8 T cell receptor beta chains were sequenced from one sample in a study of blood T cell repertoires in COVID-19 (TCRdb year 2020). The library was produced with the immunoSEQ multiplex PCR assay. In its TCRdb copy, this immuneACCESS table keeps in-frame sequences only and misses some clones. Where compared with another copy, unresolved V genes explain less than half of these, and the others have no known cause. Recorded for this sample are 98,000 or so clones; 82% of them occurred a single time. The ten largest make up 4% to 5.5% of the sample. Sample: peripheral blood. The receptors derive from a man in his fifties or sixties with acute or convalescent COVID-19.

This chain uses TRBV21-1 with TRBJ2-2; the D call in the table, TRBD2, was not verified against the DNA. TRBV21-1 is given as a pseudogene. CDR3 size: 18 residues. This chain's CDR3 is CASSTRGRRQGCTGELFF. The CDR3 DNA follows: TGTGCCAGCAGCACGCGGGGTCGAAGGCAGGGCTGCACCGGGGAGCTGTTTTTT.

V usage is TRBV5-1 and J usage is TRBJ2-1; D is ambiguous. The CDR3 has 13 amino acids. Looked up from germline, CDR1 is SGHRS and CDR2 is YFSETQ. Between the trimmed V and J ends, which lost 1 base and 7 bases, there was a span of 9 bases. Here the CDR3 reads CASSLNGENEQFF. CDR3 nucleotide sequence: TGCGCCAGCAGCTTGAACGGAGAAAATGAGCAGTTCTTC.

The rearrangement links TRBV7-2 to TRBJ1-1; D gene unclear. This CDR3 comprises 12 residues. V lost 5 bases to trimming and J lost 10 bases, with 14 bases between them. Germline assignment: CDR1 SGHTA and CDR2 FQGNSA. This chain's CDR3 is CASSDGGWRAFF. The CDR3 DNA follows: TGTGCCAGCAGCGATGGAGGGTGGCGAGCTTTCTTT. The complete variable domain, with remaining parts taken from reference TRBV7-2 and TRBJ1-1, reads GAGVSQSPSNKVTEKGKDVELRCDPISGHTALYWYRQSLGQGLEFLIYFQGNSAPDKSGLPSDRFSAERTGGSVSTLTIQRTQQEDSAVYLCASSDGGWRAFFGQGTRLTVV.

V gene TRBV6-2 or TRBV6-3 combines with J gene TRBJ2-1; 14 positions match TRBD2. V gave up 4 bases and J gave up 4 bases; unmatched junction bases: 15. Germline-derived CDR1 and CDR2 are MNHEY and SVGEGT. CDR3 length: 20 amino acids. The CDR3 is CASSFPRLAGGPGGYNEQFF. The CDR3 coding sequence is TGTGCCAGCAGTTTCCCGAGACTAGCGGGAGGGCCGGGGGGATACAATGAGCAGTTCTTC.

The chain couples TRBV6-2 or TRBV6-3 to TRBJ1-6; possible D gene TRBD1, 6 bases. The V end was cut by 4 bases, the J end by 13 bases, with 14 bases between. The CDR3 sequence is 13 residues long. Looked up from germline, CDR1 is MNHEY and CDR2 is SVGEGT. The CDR3 is CASSFPTGTPLHF. Here the CDR3 DNA reads TGTGCCAGCAGTTTCCCGACAGGTACCCCCCTCCACTTT.

The chain combines TRBV3-1 (or the pseudogene TRBV3-2) with TRBJ1-1; no firm D call. The CDR3 is 16 amino acids. V dropped 4 bases and J dropped 4 bases, with 19 bases sitting between them. Germline V gene lookup returns CDR1 LGHDT and CDR2 YNNKEL (reference sequence). This CDR3 is CASSPRTGGGVTEAFF. DNA for the CDR3: TGTGCCAGCAGCCCAAGGACGGGTGGCGGGGTCACTGAAGCTTTCTTT.

For the CDR3, the DNA is TGTGCCAGGGTTAGGACAGGGCCCCCCTCTGGAAACACCATATATTTT. Protein sequence: CARVRTGPPSGNTIYF. The chain has TRBV3-1 (or the pseudogene TRBV3-2) and TRBJ1-3; 8 bases fit TRBD1. From germline, CDR1 is LGHDT and CDR2 YNNKEL (reference sequence). The trim removed 9 bases at V and 0 bases at J, leaving 10 bases unmatched. This CDR3 contains 16 residues.

This rearrangement joins TRBV3-1 (or the pseudogene TRBV3-2) to TRBJ2-1, with 10 bases that match TRBD2. V shed 2 bases, J shed 9 bases, and the junction held 4 bases outside the gene matches. The CDR3 runs 14 residues. CDR1 LGHDT and CDR2 YNNKEL come from the germline V gene (reference sequence). The chain's CDR3 is CASSQLAGVGEQFF. The CDR3 DNA sequence: TGTGCCAGCAGCCAACTAGCGGGAGTTGGTGAGCAGTTCTTC.